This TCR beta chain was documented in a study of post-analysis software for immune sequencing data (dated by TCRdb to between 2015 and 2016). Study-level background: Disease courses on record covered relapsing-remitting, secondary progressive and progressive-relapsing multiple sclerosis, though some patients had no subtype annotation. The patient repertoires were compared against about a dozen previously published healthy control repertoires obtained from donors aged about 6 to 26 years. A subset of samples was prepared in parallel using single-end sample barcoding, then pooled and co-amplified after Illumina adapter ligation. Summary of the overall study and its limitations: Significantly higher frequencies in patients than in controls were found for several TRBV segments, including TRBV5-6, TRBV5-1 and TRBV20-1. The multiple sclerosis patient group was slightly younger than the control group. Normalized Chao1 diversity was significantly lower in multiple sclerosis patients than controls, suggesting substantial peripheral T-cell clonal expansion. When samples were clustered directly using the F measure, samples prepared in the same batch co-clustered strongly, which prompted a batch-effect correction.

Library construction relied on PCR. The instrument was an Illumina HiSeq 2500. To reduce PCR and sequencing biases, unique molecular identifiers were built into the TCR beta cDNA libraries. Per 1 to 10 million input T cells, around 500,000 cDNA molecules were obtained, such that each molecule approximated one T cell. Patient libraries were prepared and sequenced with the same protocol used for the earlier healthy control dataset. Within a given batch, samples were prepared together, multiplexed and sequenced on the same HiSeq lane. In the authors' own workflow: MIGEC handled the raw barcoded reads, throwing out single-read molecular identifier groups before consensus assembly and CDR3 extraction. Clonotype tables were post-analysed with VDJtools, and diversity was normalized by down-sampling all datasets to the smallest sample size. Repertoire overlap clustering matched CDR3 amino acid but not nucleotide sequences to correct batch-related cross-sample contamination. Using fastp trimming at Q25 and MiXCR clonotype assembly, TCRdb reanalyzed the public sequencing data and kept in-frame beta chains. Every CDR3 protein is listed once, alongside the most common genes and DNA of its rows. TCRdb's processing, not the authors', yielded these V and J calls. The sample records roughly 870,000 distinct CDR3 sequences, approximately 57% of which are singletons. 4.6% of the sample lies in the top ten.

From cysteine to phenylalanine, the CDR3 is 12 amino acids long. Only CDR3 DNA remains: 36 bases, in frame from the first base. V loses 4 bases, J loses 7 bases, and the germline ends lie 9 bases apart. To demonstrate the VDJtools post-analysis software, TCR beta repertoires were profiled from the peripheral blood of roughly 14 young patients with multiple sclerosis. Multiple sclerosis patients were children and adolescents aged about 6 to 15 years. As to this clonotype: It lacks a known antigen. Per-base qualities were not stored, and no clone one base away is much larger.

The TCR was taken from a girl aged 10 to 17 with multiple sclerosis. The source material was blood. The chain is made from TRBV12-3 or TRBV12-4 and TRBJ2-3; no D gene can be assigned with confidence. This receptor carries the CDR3 CASSSHQNTQYF. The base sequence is TGTGCCAGCAGTTCCCACCAAAATACGCAGTATTTT.